This T cell receptor (beta chain) was profiled in a study of blood T cell repertoires in COVID-19. Study-wide background: The United States, Italy and Spain were the sources of the acute and convalescent COVID-19 samples. T cells, B-cell-depleted T cells, or PBMCs supplied cDNA or gDNA.

In the original workflow: From reference gene primer amplification, estimates of nucleated cell counts were derived. Assay: immunoSEQ multiplex PCR; the TCRdb copy retains only in-frame clones and omits some. For V, J and clone size, that table is used; D and trimming come from the DNA. The data hold about 130,000 clones, with around 85% observed a single time. The receptor comes from a woman of 80 years or more with acute or convalescent COVID-19. Sequenced: peripheral blood.

The CDR3 nucleotides are TGTGCCAGCAGCTCAATCTCAACGACAGGGGAGGGCTACACCTTC. It translates to CASSSISTTGEGYTF. The chain combines TRBV25-1 with TRBJ1-2, with 8 positions matching TRBD1. With 6 bases clipped from V and 8 bases from J, the junction kept 14 bases outside the gene matches. The CDR3 length is 15 residues. Germline values: CDR1 MGHDK, CDR2 SYGVNS.